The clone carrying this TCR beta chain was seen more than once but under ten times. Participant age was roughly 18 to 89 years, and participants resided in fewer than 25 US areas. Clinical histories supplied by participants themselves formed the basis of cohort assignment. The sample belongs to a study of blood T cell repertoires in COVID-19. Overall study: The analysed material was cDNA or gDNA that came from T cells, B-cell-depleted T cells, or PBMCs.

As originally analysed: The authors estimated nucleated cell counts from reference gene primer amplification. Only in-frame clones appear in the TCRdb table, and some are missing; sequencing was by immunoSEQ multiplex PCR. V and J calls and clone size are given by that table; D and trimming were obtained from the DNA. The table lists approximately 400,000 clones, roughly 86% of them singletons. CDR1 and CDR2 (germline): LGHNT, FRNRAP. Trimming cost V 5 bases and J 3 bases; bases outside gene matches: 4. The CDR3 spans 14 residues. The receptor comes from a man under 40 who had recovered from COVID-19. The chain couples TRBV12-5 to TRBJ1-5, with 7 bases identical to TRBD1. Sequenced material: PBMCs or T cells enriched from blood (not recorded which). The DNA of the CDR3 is TGTGCTAGTGGTACCGGGACAGCCAATCAGCCCCAGCATTTT. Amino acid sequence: CASGTGTANQPQHF. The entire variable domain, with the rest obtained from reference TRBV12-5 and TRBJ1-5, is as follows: DARVTQTPRHKVTEMGQEVTMRCQPILGHNTVFWYRQTMMQGLELLAYFRNRAPLDDSGMPKDRFSAEMPDATLATLKIQPSEPRDSAVYFCASGTGTANQPQHFGDGTRLSIL.